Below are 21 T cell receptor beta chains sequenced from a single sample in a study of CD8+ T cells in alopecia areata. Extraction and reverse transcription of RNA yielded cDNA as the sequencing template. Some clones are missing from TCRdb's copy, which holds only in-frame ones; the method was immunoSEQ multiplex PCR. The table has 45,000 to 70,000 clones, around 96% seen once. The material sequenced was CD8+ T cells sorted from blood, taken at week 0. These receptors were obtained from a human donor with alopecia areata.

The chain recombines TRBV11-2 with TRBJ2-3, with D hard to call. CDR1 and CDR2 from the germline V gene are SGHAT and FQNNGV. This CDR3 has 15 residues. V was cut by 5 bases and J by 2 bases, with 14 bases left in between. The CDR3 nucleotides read TGTGCCAGCAGCCATCCCCGGCAAATCACAGATACGCAGTATTTT. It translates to CASSHPRQITDTQYF.

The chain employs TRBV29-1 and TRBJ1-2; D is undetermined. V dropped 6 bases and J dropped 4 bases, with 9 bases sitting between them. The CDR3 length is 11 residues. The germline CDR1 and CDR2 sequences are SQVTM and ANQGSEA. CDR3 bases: TGCAGCGTCTCCGACCTCTATGGCTACACCTTC. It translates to CSVSDLYGYTF.

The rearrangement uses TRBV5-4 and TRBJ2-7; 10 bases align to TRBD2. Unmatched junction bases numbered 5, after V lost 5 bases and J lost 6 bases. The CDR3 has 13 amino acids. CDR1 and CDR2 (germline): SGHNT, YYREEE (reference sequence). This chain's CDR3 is CASRTGLAPEQYF. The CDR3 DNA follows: TGTGCCAGCAGGACGGGACTAGCGCCCGAGCAGTACTTC. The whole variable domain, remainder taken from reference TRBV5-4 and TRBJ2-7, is ETGVTQSPTHLIKTRGQQVTLRCSSQSGHNTVSWYQQALGQGPQFIFQYYREEENGRGNFPPRFSGLQFPNYSSELNVNALELDDSALYLCASRTGLAPEQYFGPGTRLTVT.

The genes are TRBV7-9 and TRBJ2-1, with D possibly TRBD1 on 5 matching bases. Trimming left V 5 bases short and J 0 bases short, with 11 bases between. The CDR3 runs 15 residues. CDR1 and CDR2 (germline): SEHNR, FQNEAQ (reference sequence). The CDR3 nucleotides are TGTGCCAGCAGCCCACCAGGGCCCTCCTACAATGAGCAGTTCTTC. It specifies CASSPPGPSYNEQFF.

This chain's CDR3 is CSAEGWDTLYGYTF. The CDR3 DNA is TGCAGCGCCGAGGGTTGGGATACCCTCTATGGCTACACCTTC. The gene calls are TRBV29-1 and TRBJ1-2; D remains ambiguous. CDR1 SQVTM and CDR2 ANQGSEA come from the germline V gene. This CDR3 spans 14 amino acids. Trimming stripped 7 bases from V and 4 bases from J, with 19 bases between.

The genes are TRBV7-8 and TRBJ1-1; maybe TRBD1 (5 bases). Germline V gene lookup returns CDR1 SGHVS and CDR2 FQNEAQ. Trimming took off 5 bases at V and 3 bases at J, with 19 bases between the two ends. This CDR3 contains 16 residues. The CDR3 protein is CASSAPYSGWYTEAFF. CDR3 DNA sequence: TGTGCCAGCAGCGCGCCTTATTCAGGGTGGTACACTGAAGCTTTCTTT.

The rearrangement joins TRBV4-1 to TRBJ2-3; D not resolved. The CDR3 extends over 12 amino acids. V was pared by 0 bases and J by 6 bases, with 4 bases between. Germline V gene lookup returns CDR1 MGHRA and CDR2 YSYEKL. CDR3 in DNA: TGCGCCAGCAGCCAAGAAGGGGATACGCAGTATTTT. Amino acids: CASSQEGDTQYF.

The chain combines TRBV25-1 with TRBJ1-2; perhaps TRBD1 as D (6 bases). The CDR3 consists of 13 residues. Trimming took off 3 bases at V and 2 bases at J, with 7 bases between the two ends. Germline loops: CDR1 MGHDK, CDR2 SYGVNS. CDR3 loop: CASSEGANYGYTF. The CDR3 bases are TGTGCCAGCAGTGAGGGGGCGAACTATGGCTACACCTTC.

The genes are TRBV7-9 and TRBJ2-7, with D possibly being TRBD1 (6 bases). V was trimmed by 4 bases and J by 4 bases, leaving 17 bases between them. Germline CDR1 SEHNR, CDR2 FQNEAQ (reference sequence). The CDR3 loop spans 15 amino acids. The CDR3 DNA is TGTGCCAGCAGCTCGGCCAGGGGTAGGGGATACGAGCAGTACTTC. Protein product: CASSSARGRGYEQYF.

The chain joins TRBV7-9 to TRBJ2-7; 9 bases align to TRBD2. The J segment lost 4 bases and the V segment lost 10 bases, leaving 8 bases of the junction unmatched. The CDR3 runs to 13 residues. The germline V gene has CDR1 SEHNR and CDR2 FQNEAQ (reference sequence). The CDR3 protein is CATRAGGTYEQYF. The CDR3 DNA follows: TGTGCCACCCGAGCGGGGGGAACGTACGAGCAGTACTTC. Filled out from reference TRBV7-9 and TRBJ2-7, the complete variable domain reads DTGVSQNPRHKITKRGQNVTFRCDPISEHNRLYWYRQTLGQGPEFLTYFQNEAQLEKSRLLSDRFSAERPKGSFSTLEIQRTEQGDSAMYLCATRAGGTYEQYFGPGTRLTVT.

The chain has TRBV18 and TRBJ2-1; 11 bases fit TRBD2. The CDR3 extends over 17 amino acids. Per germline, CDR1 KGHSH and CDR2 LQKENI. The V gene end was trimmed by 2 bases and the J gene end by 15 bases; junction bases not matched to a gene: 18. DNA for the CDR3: TGTGCCAGCTCACCATGGCCTAGCGGGGGGCCCATTGCCCTTCTGTTCTTC. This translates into CASSPWPSGGPIALLFF. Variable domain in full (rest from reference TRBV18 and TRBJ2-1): NAGVMQNPRHLVRRRGQEARLRCSPMKGHSHVYWYRQLPEEGLKFMVYLQKENIIDESGMPKERFSAEFPKEGPSILRIQQVVRGDSAAYFCASSPWPSGGPIALLFFGPGTRLTVL.

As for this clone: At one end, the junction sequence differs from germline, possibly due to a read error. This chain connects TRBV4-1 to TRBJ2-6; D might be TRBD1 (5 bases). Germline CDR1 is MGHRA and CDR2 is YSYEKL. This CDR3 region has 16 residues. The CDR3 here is CASSEDSSSGANVLTF. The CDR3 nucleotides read TGCGCCAGCAGCGAAGACAGTAGCTCTGGGGCCAACGTCCTGACTTTC.

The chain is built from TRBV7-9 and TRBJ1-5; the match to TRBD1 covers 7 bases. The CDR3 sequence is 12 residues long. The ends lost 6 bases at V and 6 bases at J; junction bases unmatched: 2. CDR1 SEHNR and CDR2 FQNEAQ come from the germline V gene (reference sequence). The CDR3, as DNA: TGTGCCAGCAGACAGGGGAGTCAGCCCCAGCATTTT. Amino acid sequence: CASRQGSQPQHF. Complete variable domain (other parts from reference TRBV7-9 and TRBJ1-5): DTGVSQNPRHKITKRGQNVTFRCDPISEHNRLYWYRQTLGQGPEFLTYFQNEAQLEKSRLLSDRFSAERPKGSFSTLEIQRTEQGDSAMYLCASRQGSQPQHFGDGTRLSIL.

The CDR3 is CASSLANTGELFF. The CDR3 bases are TGCGCCAGCAGCCTCGCGAACACCGGGGAGCTGTTTTTT. The rearrangement joins TRBV4-1 to TRBJ2-2; D ambiguous. This CDR3 is built from 13 residues. V gave up 4 bases and J gave up 0 bases, with 3 bases separating them. Looked up from germline, CDR1 is MGHRA and CDR2 is YSYEKL.

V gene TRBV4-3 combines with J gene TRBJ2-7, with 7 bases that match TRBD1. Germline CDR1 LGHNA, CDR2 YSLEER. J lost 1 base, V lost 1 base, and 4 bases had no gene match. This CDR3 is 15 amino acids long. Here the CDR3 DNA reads TGCGCCAGCAGCCAAGGACAGGGTGAATCCTACGAGCAGTACTTC. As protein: CASSQGQGESYEQYF.

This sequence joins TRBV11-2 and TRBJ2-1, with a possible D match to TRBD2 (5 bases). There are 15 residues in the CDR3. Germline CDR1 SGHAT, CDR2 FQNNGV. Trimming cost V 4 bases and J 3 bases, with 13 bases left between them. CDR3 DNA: TGTGCCAGCAGCTCTTATGACTATGACTACAATGAGCAGTTCTTC. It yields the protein CASSSYDYDYNEQFF.

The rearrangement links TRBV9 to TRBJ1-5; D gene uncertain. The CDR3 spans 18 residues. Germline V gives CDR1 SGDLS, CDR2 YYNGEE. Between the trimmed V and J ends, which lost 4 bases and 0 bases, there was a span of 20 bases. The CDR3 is CASSSRARRTFSNQPQHF. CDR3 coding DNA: TGTGCCAGCAGCTCTCGGGCCCGGCGAACCTTTAGCAATCAGCCCCAGCATTTT.

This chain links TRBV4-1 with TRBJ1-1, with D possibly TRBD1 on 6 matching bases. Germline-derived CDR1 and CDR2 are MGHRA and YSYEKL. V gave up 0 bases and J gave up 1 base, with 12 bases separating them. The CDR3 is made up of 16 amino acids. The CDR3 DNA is TGCGCCAGCAGCCAAGAACCCCCACAGGGGAACACTGAAGCTTTCTTT. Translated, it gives CASSQEPPQGNTEAFF.

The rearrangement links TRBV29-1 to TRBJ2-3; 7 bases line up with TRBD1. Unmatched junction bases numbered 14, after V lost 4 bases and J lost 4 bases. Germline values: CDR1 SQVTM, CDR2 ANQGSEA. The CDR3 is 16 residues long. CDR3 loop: CSVVGAGRRGPDTQYF. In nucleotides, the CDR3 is TGCAGCGTTGTAGGAGCAGGCAGAAGGGGGCCAGATACGCAGTATTTT.

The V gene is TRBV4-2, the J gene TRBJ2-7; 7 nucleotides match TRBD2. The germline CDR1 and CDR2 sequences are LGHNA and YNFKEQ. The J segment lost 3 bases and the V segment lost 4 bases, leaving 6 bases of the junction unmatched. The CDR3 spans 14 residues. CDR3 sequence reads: CASSPQRGDYEQYF. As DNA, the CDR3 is TGTGCCAGCAGCCCTCAGCGGGGAGACTACGAGCAGTACTTC.

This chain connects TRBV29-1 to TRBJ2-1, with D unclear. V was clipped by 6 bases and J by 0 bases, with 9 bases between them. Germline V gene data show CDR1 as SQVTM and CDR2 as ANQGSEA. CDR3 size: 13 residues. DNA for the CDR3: TGCAGCGTGACTGAGAGCTCCTACAATGAGCAGTTCTTC. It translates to CSVTESSYNEQFF.